A selection of T cell receptor beta chains follows, all from one sample in a study of OX40 agonist ivuxolimab in advanced cancers. Method: immunoSEQ multiplex PCR; TCRdb's copy keeps in-frame clones and lacks some. The data contain fewer than 90,000 clones, about nine tenths of them singletons. This specimen was CD4+ or CD8+ T cells sorted from blood, taken in a trial of the OX40 agonist ivuxolimab. These receptors all come from an adult with an advanced solid tumor such as melanoma, head and neck, liver or kidney cancer. Each CDR3 is given with its conserved first and last residue. D genes are given only for firm matches. A clone size is listed for some rows: how often the clone was seen (once, few, many), or a class if it is expanded.

NA TRBJ1-1 TRBV7-2 NA TGTGCCACAGCAACGGGAATAGGGATGAACACTGAAGCTTTCTTT CATATGIGMNTEAFF
NA TRBJ1-5 TRBV6-1 NA TGTGCCAGCAGTCCACTTTACTCCCAGCCCCAGCATTTT CASSPLYSQPQHF
NA TRBJ1-2 TRBV6-1 NA TGTGCCAGCTCCGACGACTGGTCTTCCTCCTATGGCTACACCTTC CASSDDWSSSYGYTF
NA TRBJ2-7 TRBV4-3 NA TGCGCCAGCAGCCAAGGAACCGGGTCGGGCGAGCAGTACTTC CASSQGTGSGEQYF
NA TRBJ2-4 TRBV10-3 NA TGTGCCATCAGTGGAGGAAACATTCAGTACTTC CAISGGNIQYF
NA TRBJ2-7 TRBV20-1 NA TGCAGTACGGGGACGTACTACGAGCAGTACTTC CSTGTYYEQYF
TRBD1 TRBJ2-1 TRBV5-1 few TGCGCCAGCAGCTTGGCCTTACAGGGGTTCGGCAATGAGCAGTTCTTC CASSLALQGFGNEQFF
NA TRBJ2-6 TRBV6-5 NA TGTGCCAGCAGACCTATCTCTGGGGCCAACGTCCTGACTTTC CASRPISGANVLTF
TRBD2 TRBJ2-3 TRBV7-8 NA TGTGCCAGCAGCTTATTACTAGCGGGCCGCACAGATACGCAGTATTTT CASSLLLAGRTDTQYF
NA TRBJ2-7 TRBV2 NA TGTGCCAGCAGTGCAACAGGGTCTTACGAGCAGTACTTC CASSATGSYEQYF
TRBD2 TRBJ2-5 TRBV7-6 NA TGTGCCAGCAGCCTGGGACTAGCGGGCCAAGAGACCCAGTACTTC CASSLGLAGQETQYF
NA TRBJ2-2 TRBV9 NA TGTGCCAGCAGCGTAGGGGCCAGGACGGCTTACACCGGGGAGCTGTTTTTT CASSVGARTAYTGELFF
TRBD1 TRBJ1-1 TRBV11-3 NA TGTGCCAGCAGCTTGGCTACTACCGGGACAGGGGGGCTTAAGAACACTGAAGCTTTCTTT CASSLATTGTGGLKNTEAFF
NA TRBJ2-7 TRBV9 once TGTGCCAGCAGCGCAAGCACAGGCTCCTACGAGCAGTACTTC CASSASTGSYEQYF
NA TRBJ2-7 TRBV7-2 NA TGTGCCAGCAGCCCCGCATATTTCGAGCAGTACTTC CASSPAYFEQYF
NA TRBJ2-2 TRBV7-8 NA TGTGCCAGCAGCTCGGTGAACACCGGGGAGCTGTTTTTT CASSSVNTGELFF
NA TRBJ2-1 TRBV29-1 NA TGCAGCGTTGAAGACAATCTCCTAGAGCAGTTCTTC CSVEDNLLEQFF
NA TRBJ2-7 TRBV15 once TGTGCCACCAGCAGATCCTACCGGGACGGTGTGGATGAGCAGTACTTC CATSRSYRDGVDEQYF
NA TRBJ2-7 TRBV9 NA TGTGCCAGCAGCGTAGGCATAGCCGGGCTTCTGGGTGAGCAGTACTTC CASSVGIAGLLGEQYF
NA TRBJ1-1 TRBV7-6 NA TGTGCCAGCAGCTTATCGGAGAACACTGAAGCTTTCTTT CASSLSENTEAFF
TRBD1 TRBJ1-1 TRBV5-1 NA TGCGCCAGCAGCTCAGGACAGGGGGCTGTAAGGAACACCGAAGCTTTCTTT CASSSGQGAVRNTEAFF
TRBD2 TRBJ2-3 TRBV4-1 NA TGCGCCAGCAGCCCACTTAGCGGGAGGAGCACAGATACGCAGTATTTT CASSPLSGRSTDTQYF
TRBD1 TRBJ1-5 TRBV28 NA TGTGCCAGCAGCTTGGACAGGAGCTATAGCAATCAGCCCCAGCATTTT CASSLDRSYSNQPQHF
NA TRBJ2-3 TRBV5-1 NA TGCGCCAGCAGCGAACAGAGCACAGATACGCAGTATTTT CASSEQSTDTQYF
NA TRBJ1-2 TRBV28 NA TGTGCCAGCATCATGACCAACAGCAGGAATGGCTACACCTTC CASIMTNSRNGYTF
NA TRBJ2-7 TRBV6-6 NA TGTGCCAGCAGTTCCCTGCCGGGGGCATCCTACGAGCAGTACTTC CASSSLPGASYEQYF
TRBD1 TRBJ1-2 TRBV28 few TGTGCCAGCAGAACCTCGACAGGGTATGGCTACACCTTC CASRTSTGYGYTF
NA TRBJ2-7 TRBV7-5 few TGTGTCAGAAGCTTAGAAGGGCGGGACGTCGCCTACGAGCAGTACTTC CVRSLEGRDVAYEQYF
TRBD2 TRBJ2-7 TRBV27 NA TGTGCCAGCAGTTCCCACCTTGGGGCGGGAGACTCCTACGAGCAGTACTTC CASSSHLGAGDSYEQYF
TRBD1 TRBJ2-5 TRBV4-1 once TGCGCCAGCAGCCAAACTGGACAGGGAAAGGAGACCCAGTACTTC CASSQTGQGKETQYF
NA TRBJ1-2 TRBV28 NA TGTGCCAGCAGTTCGCAGGGTTCCCAGATTTATGGCTACACCTTC CASSSQGSQIYGYTF
NA TRBJ1-1 TRBV18 NA TGTGCCAGCTCACCAGGAGTTGAGAACACTGAAGCTTTCTTT CASSPGVENTEAFF
NA TRBJ2-1 TRBV5-1 NA TGCGCCAGCCACAGTGGCGGGTCCTACAATGAGCAGTTCTTC CASHSGGSYNEQFF
TRBD2 TRBJ2-5 TRBV5-8 NA TGTGCCAGCAGCTTGGGTAGCGGGAGGACCCAGTACTTC CASSLGSGRTQYF
NA TRBJ2-7 TRBV5-5 NA TGTGCCAGCAGCCTCTACGACACCTTTGGGTACGAGCAGTACTTC CASSLYDTFGYEQYF
TRBD2 TRBJ2-5 TRBV5-4 NA TGTGCCAGCAGCTTGGAGCGGGAGGGTGGGAAGACCCAGTACTTC CASSLEREGGKTQYF
NA TRBJ1-5 TRBV15 NA TGTGCCACCAGCAGAATAGGGGAGCCCAATCAGCCCCAGCATTTT CATSRIGEPNQPQHF
NA TRBJ2-1 TRBV7-8 few TGTGCCAGCAGCCCCTACTCCTACAATGAGCAGTTCTTC CASSPYSYNEQFF
TRBD2 TRBJ2-7 TRBV7-2 NA TGTGCCAGCAGCTTAGTTTCGGGACTAGCGGGAGACGAGCAGTACTTC CASSLVSGLAGDEQYF
TRBD2 TRBJ2-1 TRBV4-1 NA TGCGCCAGCAGCCCAGGACTAGCGGGAGGCGGCCCCGGTGATGAGCAGTTCTTC CASSPGLAGGGPGDEQFF
NA TRBJ2-7 TRBV5-5 NA TGTGCCAGCAGCTTGGCCACAGGGCCGACCTACGAGCAGTACTTC CASSLATGPTYEQYF
NA TRBJ2-5 TRBV5-8 NA TGTGCCAGCAGCTTGTGGCTAGCTCAAGAGACCCAGTACTTC CASSLWLAQETQYF
NA TRBJ1-6 TRBV10-3 NA TGTGCCATCAGTGAACCCCGACGGGGGGGACGAGATTCACCCCTCCACTTT CAISEPRRGGRDSPLHF
TRBD1 TRBJ2-1 TRBV4-1 few TGCGCCAGCAGCCAAGATGACAGGGGGATCTACAATGAGCAGTTCTTC CASSQDDRGIYNEQFF